This T cell receptor (beta chain) was identified during a study of cytomegalovirus exposure and HLA in healthy donors. General observations from the study: A cluster of highly shared sequence variants was likely a sequencing artifact. In the analysis, some V segments, TRBV6-2 and TRBV6-3 included, were excluded as indistinguishable. Several top significant clusters appeared, in a later analysis, to be linked to common viral pathogens.

As to this clone: What it binds is not known.

This CDR3 has 15 amino acids. Trimming shortened V by 1 base and J by 3 bases, and 12 bases separated the two germline ends. Germline V CDR1 and CDR2: SGHTA, FQGNSA. When sampled, the donors appeared nominally healthy, though they likely had unrecorded immune exposures. The PCR was carried out with 60 Vbeta primers and 13 Jbeta primers. The method was immunoSEQ multiplex PCR; TCRdb's version includes in-frame clones alone and lacks a portion of them. The table shows just under 250,000 clones, with about 81% occurring only once. The TCR was taken from a woman aged 40 to 50 in good health and CMV-seropositive. J is TRBJ1-1 and V is TRBV7-2; no reliable D call. The sequenced material came from PBMCs. The CDR3 coding sequence is TGTGCCAGCAGCTTAGTATTGGGCAGCCACACTGAAGCTTTCTTT. It translates to CASSLVLGSHTEAFF.